This is a list of T cell receptor beta chains from one sample in a study of human T cells and chemical hapten exposure. Each CDR3 protein is one row after TCRdb ran MiXCR on the RACE reads. The sample carries 25,000 to 35,000 distinct CDR3 sequences, nearly 6% recorded once. Sequences were derived from whole blood, sampled in connection with sensitization to the hapten diphenylcyclopropenone (DPC). The source is a man aged 25-45 years with alopecia areata. Some clones in this sample may be carry-over from other donors' samples. Both conserved end residues are part of each CDR3. A D gene is named only where the DNA matches it firmly. Rows may omit the clone size; those that give it use once, few, many or a size class.

TRBJ2-7	TRBD1	TRBV7-8	many	CASSTTRPGQGTHLSYEQYF	TGTGCCAGCAGCACTACCCGGCCGGGACAGGGGACCCACCTCTCCTACGAGCAGTACTTC
TRBJ2-3	.	TRBV24-1	many	CATEGGFTDTQYF	TGTGCCACCGAGGGCGGTTTCACAGATACGCAGTATTTT
TRBJ2-2	TRBD2	TRBV6-5	many	CASRRIAGGTGELFF	TGTGCCAGCAGGCGGATTGCGGGAGGTACCGGGGAGCTGTTTTTT
TRBJ2-2	.	TRBV27	.	CASSLAARPTGELFF	TGTGCCAGCAGTTTGGCGGCGAGGCCCACCGGGGAGCTGTTTTTT
TRBJ2-1	.	TRBV7-6	many	CASSGGAQHHEQFF	TGTGCCAGCAGCGGCGGAGCCCAGCACCATGAGCAGTTCTTC
TRBJ1-6	TRBD1	TRBV18	many	CASSPETGPSPLHF	TGTGCCAGCTCACCTGAGACAGGGCCCTCACCCCTCCACTTT
TRBJ2-7	TRBD1	TRBV11-1	many	CASSPSDRGFSYEQYF	TGTGCCAGCAGCCCCTCGGACAGGGGTTTCTCCTACGAGCAGTACTTC
TRBJ1-2	.	TRBV11-2	many	CASSRTGTNYGYTF	TGTGCCAGCAGTCGAACCGGGACTAACTATGGCTACACCTTC
TRBJ1-4	.	TRBV6-5	many	CASSSPSYKGGEKLFF	TGTGCCAGCAGCTCCCCGAGTTACAAGGGGGGTGAAAAACTGTTTTTT
TRBJ1-5	.	TRBV7-9	many	CASSLAYQPQHF	TGTGCCAGCAGCTTAGCGTATCAGCCCCAGCATTTT
TRBJ1-1	.	TRBV7-2	many	CASSPRYDSNTEAFF	TGTGCCAGCAGCCCTCGGTACGACTCGAACACTGAAGCTTTCTTT
TRBJ2-7	TRBD1	TRBV7-6	many	CASSLGEDRAVYEQYF	TGTGCCAGCAGCTTAGGTGAGGACAGGGCTGTCTACGAGCAGTACTTC
TRBJ1-1	.	TRBV7-9	.	CATEYRGEAFF	TGTGCCACCGAGTACCGCGGGGAAGCTTTCTTT
TRBJ2-5	.	TRBV4-2	many	CASSQEYSGQGGETQYF	TGTGCCAGCAGCCAAGAGTATTCGGGGCAGGGTGGAGAGACCCAGTACTTC
TRBJ1-6	.	TRBV20-1	many	CSARVATDSPLHF	TGCAGTGCTAGAGTGGCAACTGATTCACCCCTCCACTTT
TRBJ2-3	.	TRBV20-1	many	CSARLPKTSTDTQYF	TGCAGTGCTAGACTGCCCAAGACATCGACAGATACGCAGTATTTT
TRBJ2-1	.	TRBV20-1	many	CSARSGTIDQFF	TGCAGTGCTAGATCAGGGACGATTGACCAGTTCTTC
TRBJ1-1	TRBD1	TRBV7-2	many	CASSRGQGARGTEAFF	TGTGCCAGCAGCCGGGGACAGGGGGCGCGGGGCACTGAAGCTTTCTTT
TRBJ2-5	.	TRBV29-1	many	CSAGTVTQETQYF	TGCAGCGCCGGGACCGTAACCCAAGAGACCCAGTACTTC
TRBJ2-7	TRBD1	TRBV18	many	CASSQTGTGREQYF	TGTGCCAGCTCACAAACCGGGACAGGGCGCGAGCAGTACTTC
TRBJ2-1	.	TRBV6-2/TRBV6-3	many	CASRHPGPTNEQFF	TGTGCCAGCAGGCATCCGGGCCCTACTAATGAGCAGTTCTTC
TRBJ2-7	.	TRBV7-9	many	CASTREGAPTTREQYF	TGTGCCAGCACACGGGAGGGGGCACCTACCACGAGAGAGCAGTACTTC
TRBJ2-2	.	TRBV27	.	CASSLGAITGELFF	TGTGCCAGCAGTTTGGGGGCGATCACCGGGGAGCTGTTTTTT
TRBJ2-1	TRBD1	TRBV15	many	CATSREGDSYNEQFF	TGTGCCACCAGCAGAGAGGGGGACAGCTACAATGAGCAGTTCTTC
TRBJ2-3	TRBD2	TRBV7-2	.	CASSKGLAEEVDTQYF	TGTGCCAGCAGCAAGGGACTAGCGGAGGAGGTAGATACGCAGTATTTT
TRBJ2-7	TRBD2	TRBV3-1	many	CASSQVTSGPYEQYF	TGTGCCAGCAGCCAAGTTACTAGCGGCCCGTACGAGCAGTACTTC
TRBJ1-2	.	TRBV30	many	CAWLPYNYGYTF	TGTGCCTGGCTTCCCTACAACTATGGCTACACCTTC
TRBJ1-3	.	TRBV10-3	many	CAISGRDTIYF	TGTGCCATCAGTGGAAGAGACACCATATATTTT
TRBJ2-7	TRBD2	TRBV29-1	many	CSVVPSGLYEQYF	TGCAGCGTTGTCCCTAGCGGGCTCTACGAGCAGTACTTC
TRBJ2-7	TRBD2	TRBV6-5	many	CASSSGLAGGRAYEQYF	TGTGCCAGCAGCTCTGGACTAGCGGGAGGGAGGGCCTACGAGCAGTACTTC
TRBJ1-3	.	TRBV15	many	CATSRETSFGNTIYF	TGTGCCACCAGCAGAGAGACGTCGTTCGGAAACACCATATATTTT
TRBJ2-1	.	TRBV7-2	many	CASSLKSGVPFYNEQFF	TGTGCCAGCAGCTTAAAGAGTGGGGTACCTTTCTACAATGAGCAGTTCTTC
TRBJ2-3	TRBD2	TRBV29-1	many	CSVEGLAGAYRDTQYF	TGCAGCGTTGAAGGACTAGCGGGCGCCTACCGGGATACGCAGTATTTT
TRBJ1-4	.	TRBV12-3/TRBV12-4	many	CASSLETGRNEKLFF	TGTGCCAGCAGTTTAGAAACAGGGAGAAATGAAAAACTGTTTTTT
TRBJ2-5	.	TRBV9	many	CASSGVLAETQYF	TGTGCCAGCAGCGGCGTACTAGCAGAGACCCAGTACTTC
TRBJ2-3	.	TRBV29-1	few	CSVGGTDTQYF	TGCAGCGTCGGGGGAACAGATACGCAGTATTTT
TRBJ2-6	.	TRBV24-1	many	CATSDIPVGDGANVLTF	TGTGCCACCAGTGACATTCCGGTCGGGGATGGGGCCAACGTCCTGACTTTC
TRBJ1-6	.	TRBV7-2	few	CASSPQTGTLLHF	TGTGCCAGCAGCCCCCAGACAGGAACTCTCCTCCACTTT
TRBJ2-3	.	TRBV24-1	many	CATSDLKGSDTQYF	TGTGCCACCAGTGATTTGAAGGGATCGGATACGCAGTATTTT
TRBJ1-2	TRBD1	TRBV14	.	CASSPGTGYGYTF	TGTGCCAGCAGCCCCGGGACAGGCTATGGCTACACCTTC
TRBJ2-3	.	TRBV27	many	CASSNRDFSTDTQYF	TGTGCCAGCAGTAATAGGGACTTTAGCACAGATACGCAGTATTTT
TRBJ1-1	.	TRBV19	many	CASSLQSSSLQFRGLAEAFF	TGTGCCAGTAGTCTACAGTCCAGTAGTCTACAGTTTAGAGGGTTGGCTGAAGCTTTCTTT
TRBJ1-1	.	TRBV2	few	CASSDWANTEAFF	TGTGCCAGCAGTGATTGGGCGAACACTGAAGCTTTCTTT
TRBJ2-7	TRBD2	TRBV7-2	few	CASSVRVGGIYEQYF	TGTGCCAGCAGCGTTCGCGTCGGGGGGATATACGAGCAGTACTTC
TRBJ1-4	TRBD1	TRBV2	medium-sized	CASSEGQGNEKLFF	TGTGCCAGCAGTGAGGGACAGGGGAACGAAAAACTGTTTTTT
TRBJ2-1	.	TRBV7-7	many	CASSLGKLGSSYNEQFF	TGTGCTAGCAGCTTAGGAAAATTGGGGAGCTCCTACAATGAGCAGTTCTTC
TRBJ2-1	TRBD2	TRBV6-6	many	CASSYSIGPSGMHEQFF	TGTGCCAGCAGTTACTCGATAGGCCCAAGCGGGATGCATGAGCAGTTCTTC
TRBJ2-3	.	TRBV7-2	.	CASSLEAGPTDTQYF	TGTGCCAGCAGCTTAGAAGCAGGGCCAACAGATACGCAGTATTTT
TRBJ2-5	TRBD2	TRBV4-3	few	CASSQDDGLVAGGVWETQYF	TGCGCCAGCAGCCAAGATGACGGGCTGGTAGCGGGGGGGGTTTGGGAGACCCAGTACTTC
TRBJ1-5	.	TRBV29-1	many	CSVEQERGQPQHF	TGCAGCGTTGAACAGGAAAGGGGTCAGCCCCAGCATTTT
TRBJ2-5	.	TRBV29-1	many	CSASNPEETQYF	TGCAGCGCCTCGAATCCGGAAGAGACCCAGTACTTC
TRBJ2-3	TRBD1	TRBV2	few	CASGGQGADTQYF	TGTGCCAGCGGCGGACAGGGTGCAGATACGCAGTATTTT
TRBJ1-3	.	TRBV6-5	many	CASSYSSGGQAGNTIYF	TGTGCCAGCAGTTACTCGAGTGGGGGGCAGGCTGGAAACACCATATATTTT
TRBJ2-3	.	TRBV5-1	.	CASSIGSSTDTQYF	TGCGCCAGCAGTATAGGGAGTAGCACAGATACGCAGTATTTT
TRBJ1-1	TRBD1	TRBV9	many	CASSVYDRGVDTEAFF	TGTGCCAGCAGCGTGTACGACAGGGGAGTGGACACTGAAGCTTTCTTT
TRBJ2-3	.	TRBV7-8	.	CATRAESTDTQYF	TGTGCCACTCGAGCCGAGAGCACAGATACGCAGTATTTT
TRBJ1-5	.	TRBV20-1	many	CSARWENNQPQHF	TGCAGTGCTAGATGGGAAAATAATCAGCCCCAGCATTTT